These 26 T cell receptor beta chains were sequenced from one sample in a study of cytomegalovirus exposure and HLA in healthy donors. The study ran its PCR with 60 Vbeta and 13 Jbeta primers. The repertoire was sequenced with immunoSEQ multiplex PCR; TCRdb's copy has only in-frame clones and lacks some. This table has around 130,000 clones, 77% appearing once. The sequenced sample consisted of PBMCs. Receptors originate from a man aged 18 to 35 in good health and CMV-seropositive.

The V call is TRBV5-5, the J call TRBJ1-5; 7 nucleotides align to TRBD1. V shed 5 bases and J 3 bases; nucleotides not matched to a gene: 5. CDR1 SGHKS and CDR2 YYEKEE come from the germline V gene (reference sequence). CDR3 length: 14 amino acids. CDR3 sequence reads: CASSVGTVNQPQHF. DNA for the CDR3: TGTGCCAGCAGTGTGGGGACAGTCAATCAGCCCCAGCATTTT.

This sequence joins TRBV6-5 and TRBJ2-6; unclear D gene. Germline V gives CDR1 MNHEY, CDR2 SVGAGI. The CDR3 spans 14 residues. Trimming took off 5 bases at V and 0 bases at J, with 5 bases between the two ends. The DNA for the CDR3 is TGTGCCAGCAGTCGCGCCTCTGGGGCCAACGTCCTGACTTTC. It encodes CASSRASGANVLTF.

This clone has a handful of counts. The V and J genes are TRBV6-4 and TRBJ1-2; D ambiguous. CDR1 and CDR2 from the germline V gene are MRHNA and SNTAGT. There are 12 residues in the CDR3. The germline V and J ends were trimmed by 2 bases and 6 bases, with 7 bases remaining between them. CDR3 sequence reads: CASSDPVDGYTF. The DNA of the CDR3 is TGTGCCAGCAGTGACCCGGTCGATGGCTACACCTTC.

The chain couples TRBV6-1 to TRBJ2-3; D possibly corresponds to TRBD1 (5 bases). The CDR3 covers 14 residues. Looked up from germline, CDR1 is MNHNS and CDR2 is SASEGT. V was trimmed by 3 bases and J by 2 bases, leaving 9 bases between them. The CDR3 DNA sequence: TGTGCCAGCAGTGATTCCAGGGCCACAGATACGCAGTATTTT. The encoded protein is CASSDSRATDTQYF.

This clone has just a few counts. CDR3 sequence reads: CASSLAPVDSNQPQHF. In nucleotides, the CDR3 is TGCGCCAGCAGCTTGGCACCGGTTGATAGCAATCAGCCCCAGCATTTT. The chain couples TRBV5-1 to TRBJ1-5; D is uncertain. Trimming left V 0 bases short and J 0 bases short, with 10 bases between. This CDR3 is 16 amino acids long. From germline, CDR1 is SGHRS and CDR2 YFSETQ.

This rearrangement joins TRBV9 to TRBJ2-5, with no clear D. The CDR3 totals 13 residues. The V gene's germline CDR1 is SGDLS and CDR2 YYNGEE. Trimming removed 0 bases from V and 2 bases from J, with 5 bases in between. CDR3 amino acids: CASSVVEQETQYF. The CDR3 coding sequence is TGTGCCAGCAGCGTAGTAGAGCAAGAGACCCAGTACTTC.

The rearrangement joins TRBV7-3 to TRBJ2-2; 8 bases are a match to TRBD1. Germline lookup yields CDR1 SGHTA and CDR2 FQGTGA. The CDR3 is made up of 16 amino acids. The V segment lost 2 bases and the J segment 6 bases; nucleotides outside the gene matches: 8. CDR3 protein: CASSLAAVTGAGELFF. CDR3 coding DNA: TGTGCCAGCAGCTTAGCGGCCGTGACAGGGGCCGGGGAGCTGTTTTTT.

CDR3: CASSLNSGPYEQYF. The CDR3 DNA reads as TGCGCCAGCAGCTTGAATAGCGGTCCCTACGAGCAGTACTTC. This chain links TRBV5-1 with TRBJ2-7; a weak D match, TRBD2 (6 bases). Trimming pared 1 base from V and 2 bases from J, leaving 10 bases between. CDR3 length equals 14 residues. Germline assignment: CDR1 SGHRS and CDR2 YFSETQ.

This clone turned up a few times. The rearrangement uses TRBV5-4 and TRBJ1-1, with a tentative D call TRBD1 (6 bases). The germline V gene encodes CDR1 SGHNT and CDR2 YYREEE (reference sequence). CDR3 size: 18 residues. Trimming left V 3 bases short and J 1 base short, with 22 bases between. The CDR3 reads CASSYLLGPSQGNTEAFF. In DNA, the CDR3 is TGTGCCAGCAGCTACCTCCTGGGCCCCTCACAGGGGAACACTGAAGCTTTCTTT.

The chain is built from TRBV30 and TRBJ1-2; D not resolved. CDR1 and CDR2 (germline): GTSNPN, SVGIG (reference sequence). Trimming pared 0 bases from V and 1 base from J, leaving 6 bases between. The CDR3 runs 13 residues. CDR3 region: CAWSVLINYGYTF. In nucleotides, the CDR3 is TGTGCCTGGAGTGTACTCATTAACTATGGCTACACCTTC.

V is TRBV6-6 and J is TRBJ2-7; D gene unclear. The CDR3 is made up of 12 amino acids. Germline CDR1 reads MNHNY; CDR2 reads SVGAGI (reference sequence). Trimming cost V 8 bases and J 6 bases, with 14 bases left between them. The CDR3 protein is CASVAATGEQYF. The CDR3 DNA is TGTGCCAGCGTTGCTGCAACCGGCGAGCAGTACTTC.

CDR3 coding DNA: TGTGCCAGCAGCTTAGATCCAGGGAACACCGGGGAGCTGTTTTTT. The encoded protein is CASSLDPGNTGELFF. The V gene is TRBV11-1, the J gene TRBJ2-2; D call uncertain. The V and J ends lost 1 base and 1 base respectively, with 7 bases between them. Germline V CDR1 and CDR2: SGHAT, FQDESV (reference sequence). The CDR3 covers 15 residues.

V and J are TRBV28 and TRBJ2-7, with TRBD1 as a possible D gene (6 bases). The V gene's germline CDR1 is MDHEN and CDR2 SYDVKM. The CDR3 runs to 11 residues. V was cut by 2 bases and J by 9 bases, with 8 bases left in between. Here the CDR3 reads CASSLRGTQYF. In nucleotides, the CDR3 is TGTGCCAGCAGTTTAAGGGGGACGCAGTACTTC.

This clone showed up just once. The chain uses TRBV6-5 and TRBJ2-5, with D hard to call. The DNA end favors TRBJ2-7, so the J call may be wrong. The CDR3 has 13 amino acids. The germline gives CDR1 MNHEY, CDR2 SVGAGI. This chain's CDR3 is CASRPTFLNEQYF. CDR3 nucleotides: TGTGCCAGCAGACCCACCTTCCTCAACGAGCAGTACTTC.

The rearrangement uses TRBV27 and TRBJ2-7, with D perhaps matching TRBD1 (5 bases). Germline V gene data show CDR1 as MNHEY and CDR2 as SMNVEV (reference sequence). The CDR3 runs 12 residues. V lost 5 bases to trimming and J lost 3 bases, with 8 bases between them. The CDR3 bases are TGTGCCAGCAGTAACACAGGCTACGAGCAGTACTTC. This translates into CASSNTGYEQYF.

The V gene is TRBV6-6, the J gene TRBJ2-3, with 8 positions matching TRBD2. The CDR3 spans 15 residues. Germline V gene sequence: CDR1 MNHNY, CDR2 SVGAGI (reference sequence). After removal of 4 bases from V and 3 bases from J, the junction contained 6 bases not matched to a gene. CDR3 loop: CASSLYSGDTDTQYF. The CDR3, as DNA: TGTGCCAGCAGTTTATATAGCGGGGATACAGATACGCAGTATTTT.

The chain uses TRBV6-5 and TRBJ1-2, with TRBD1 matching over 7 bases. This CDR3 has 14 amino acids. Trimming took 0 bases from V and 6 from J; bases not matched to a gene: 4. The germline CDR1 and CDR2 sequences are MNHEY and SVGAGI. The CDR3 sequence: CASSYSGGGNGYTF. In DNA form, the CDR3 reads TGTGCCAGCAGTTACTCCGGAGGGGGCAATGGCTACACCTTC.

CDR3 sequence (DNA): TGTGCCAGCAGTTTCACCCCTCCTTACAGGGAACTTGAGTCCGGGGAGCTGTTTTTT. It is translated as CASSFTPPYRELESGELFF. This chain joins TRBV27 and TRBJ2-2; D perhaps matches TRBD1 (6 bases). There are 19 residues in the CDR3. The V gene's germline CDR1 is MNHEY and CDR2 SMNVEV (reference sequence). V lost 3 bases and J 6 bases, leaving 26 bases between the germline ends.

V gene TRBV5-1 combines with J gene TRBJ2-1, with a weak D call TRBD1 (5 bases). Trimming left V 2 bases short and J 0 bases short, with 15 bases between. This CDR3 contains 17 residues. Germline loops: CDR1 SGHRS, CDR2 YFSETQ. The CDR3 DNA sequence: TGCGCCAGCAGCTTAGGGGTAGGCCCTAGCTCCTACAATGAGCAGTTCTTC. Its translation is CASSLGVGPSSYNEQFF.

The V gene is TRBV2, the J gene TRBJ2-7, with TRBD1 matching 8 bases. Trimming removed 3 bases from V and 4 bases from J; junction bases left unmatched: 2. The length of the CDR3 is 13 residues. Per the germline V gene, CDR1 is SNHLY and CDR2 is FYNNEI. The CDR3, as DNA: TGTGCCAGCAGTGAGGACAGGGTATACGAGCAGTACTTC. As protein: CASSEDRVYEQYF. Full variable domain (missing parts from reference TRBV2 and TRBJ2-7): EPEVTQTPSHQVTQMGQEVILRCVPISNHLYFYWYRQILGQKVEFLVSFYNNEISEKSEIFDDQFSVERPDGSNFTLKIRSTKLEDSAMYFCASSEDRVYEQYFGPGTRLTVT.

The sample holds a few counts of this clone. The V call is TRBV28, the J call TRBJ1-2; TRBD1 aligns across 11 bases. The J segment lost 7 bases and the V segment lost 4 bases, leaving 5 bases of the junction unmatched. The CDR3 loop spans 14 amino acids. Germline V gives CDR1 MDHEN, CDR2 SYDVKM. CDR3 nucleotide sequence: TGTGCCAGCAGTTCCCCGGGACAGGGGGTTGGCTACACCTTC. It yields the protein CASSSPGQGVGYTF.

This clone was detected only a few times. J is TRBJ2-3 and V is TRBV12-5, with 7 bases aligning to TRBD2. V lost 0 bases to trimming and J lost 0 bases; unmatched junction nucleotides: 3. The CDR3 consists of 16 residues. From germline, CDR1 is LGHNT and CDR2 FRNRAP. The CDR3 coding sequence is TGTGCTAGTGGTTTGGTGCTTAGCGGGAGCACAGATACGCAGTATTTT. The encoded protein is CASGLVLSGSTDTQYF.

This chain links TRBV7-9 with TRBJ2-5; 7 positions agree with TRBD2. Germline assignment: CDR1 SEHNR and CDR2 FQNEAQ (reference sequence). V lost 7 bases, J lost 5 bases, and 7 bases stayed unmatched. The CDR3 is made up of 13 amino acids. For the CDR3, the DNA is TGTGCCAGCACCAAAACTAGCGTGGAGACCCAGTACTTC. Protein product: CASTKTSVETQYF.

The CDR3 reads CASSGDRGRADTIYF. In DNA, the CDR3 is TGTGCCAGCAGCGGGGACAGGGGGCGGGCGGACACCATATATTTT. The genes are TRBV5-4 and TRBJ1-3, with TRBD1 matching over 12 bases. V lost 4 bases and J lost 8; bases outside the gene matches: 7. From germline, CDR1 is SGHNT and CDR2 YYREEE (reference sequence). This CDR3 is built from 15 residues.

This clone was found a few times. The chain uses TRBV5-4 and TRBJ1-1; no firm D call. V lost 5 bases to trimming and J lost 2 bases, with 19 bases between them. The V gene's germline CDR1 is SGHNT and CDR2 YYREEE (reference sequence). The CDR3 sequence is 16 residues long. The CDR3 nucleotides read TGTGCCAGCAGGGCCCCCTACGGGGATATCAACACTGAAGCTTTCTTT. Translating it yields CASRAPYGDINTEAFF.

This clone was recorded once. The V and J genes are TRBV6-1 and TRBJ2-4; 7 bases line up with TRBD1. Germline CDR1 is MNHNS and CDR2 is SASEGT. J lost 7 bases, V lost 7 bases, and 13 bases had no gene match. This CDR3 spans 15 amino acids. For the CDR3, the DNA is TGTGCCAGCACCGTACCGGGACAGTCCGGGAACATTCAGTACTTC. Its protein product is CASTVPGQSGNIQYF.